These 11 T cell receptor beta chains originate from one sample sequenced in a study of blood T cell repertoires in COVID-19. TCRdb's copy holds only in-frame clones and misses some; the assay was immunoSEQ multiplex PCR. The sample lists some 96,000 clones; approximately 86% were seen once. The sequenced material came from peripheral blood. These TCRs come from a human donor in a cohort sampled during active COVID-19.

V usage is TRBV3-1 (or the pseudogene TRBV3-2) and J usage is TRBJ1-1; no firm D call. V shed 6 bases and J shed 8 bases, with 16 bases lying between them. CDR1 and CDR2 from the germline V gene are LGHDT and YNNKEL (reference sequence). This CDR3 has 13 residues. The CDR3 sequence: CASSHGRSVEAFF. CDR3 nucleotides: TGTGCCAGCAGTCATGGCAGGTCCGTCGAAGCTTTCTTT.

The rearrangement links TRBV7-2 to TRBJ1-2; a possible D gene is TRBD1 (6 bases). V lost 1 base and J 7 bases, leaving 16 bases between the germline ends. Germline assignment: CDR1 SGHTA and CDR2 FQGNSA. This CDR3 contains 15 residues. This CDR3 is CASSLVQGRPSGYTF. CDR3 in DNA: TGTGCCAGCAGCTTAGTTCAGGGGAGACCTTCTGGCTACACCTTC.

The V call is TRBV6-6, the J call TRBJ2-7; D remains unclear. V dropped 8 bases and J dropped 0 bases, with 11 bases sitting between them. The germline gives CDR1 MNHNY, CDR2 SVGAGI (reference sequence). The CDR3 extends over 13 amino acids. CDR3 loop: CASQASSSYEQYF. CDR3 in DNA: TGTGCCAGCCAGGCAAGTAGCTCCTACGAGCAGTACTTC.

This rearrangement joins TRBV19 to TRBJ2-1; TRBD2 might be the D (6 bases). The CDR3 spans 16 residues. CDR1 LNHDA and CDR2 SQIVND come from the germline V gene (reference sequence). Between the trimmed V and J ends, which lost 1 base and 8 bases, there was a span of 18 bases. CDR3 amino acids: CASSIGRASAIDEQFF. Here the CDR3 DNA reads TGTGCCAGTAGTATAGGCCGCGCTAGCGCGATCGATGAGCAGTTCTTC.

The chain joins TRBV5-1 to TRBJ2-7; 7 bases line up with TRBD1. Germline V gives CDR1 SGHRS, CDR2 YFSETQ. This CDR3 has 15 residues. Trimming cost V 2 bases and J 2 bases; bases outside gene matches: 7. In nucleotides, the CDR3 is TGCGCCAGCAGCTTCGGTAGGACAGGTCCCTACGAGCAGTACTTC. Residues: CASSFGRTGPYEQYF.

Relative to its sample, this clone is medium-sized (0.01 to 0.1%). The CDR3 here is CASSESGEGPSEKLFF. CDR3 DNA: TGTGCCAGCAGTGAAAGTGGGGAGGGGCCCAGTGAAAAACTGTTTTTT. V usage is TRBV6-1 and J usage is TRBJ1-4, with D possibly TRBD1 on 5 matching bases. The length of the CDR3 is 16 residues. Germline CDR1 reads MNHNS; CDR2 reads SASEGT. Trimming pared 2 bases from V and 7 bases from J, leaving 17 bases between.

The gene calls are TRBV7-2 and TRBJ2-2; TRBD2 matches 9 bases. Trimming at V came to 6 bases and at J to 4 bases, leaving 9 bases not matched to a gene. The CDR3 contains 16 residues. CDR1 and CDR2 (germline): SGHTA, FQGNSA. The chain's CDR3 is CASSSAAGGGTGELFF. CDR3 DNA: TGTGCCAGCAGTTCCGCGGCGGGAGGGGGCACCGGGGAGCTGTTTTTT.

This clone was seen only once. This chain connects TRBV5-1 to TRBJ2-5, with 12 nucleotides matching TRBD2. Germline V lookup: CDR1 SGHRS, CDR2 YFSETQ. J was trimmed by 5 bases and V by 0 bases; bases with no gene match: 5. This CDR3 is built from 16 residues. The CDR3 loop reads CASSLGTSGTFETQYF. CDR3 DNA sequence: TGCGCCAGCAGCTTGGGGACTAGCGGGACATTCGAGACCCAGTACTTC.

The chain links TRBV5-1 to TRBJ2-7; D might be TRBD1 (6 bases). This CDR3 spans 16 amino acids. The V and J ends lost 0 bases and 5 bases respectively, with 18 bases between them. Germline loops: CDR1 SGHRS, CDR2 YFSETQ. CDR3 in DNA: TGCGCCAGCAGCTTGGGAGGACAGAGGGCCACCGACGAGCAGTACTTC. This encodes CASSLGGQRATDEQYF.

This rearrangement joins TRBV20-1 to TRBJ1-4, with D unclear. Germline loops: CDR1 DFQATT, CDR2 SNEGSKA (reference sequence). This CDR3 has 17 amino acids. Trimming took 3 bases from V and 0 from J, leaving 17 bases between them. The CDR3 DNA sequence: TGCAGTGCTAGTCGGGAGATCTCAGCCGCAACTAATGAAAAACTGTTTTTT. Translated, it gives CSASREISAATNEKLFF.

This rearrangement joins TRBV4-1 to TRBJ1-4, with 7 bases that match TRBD1. Trimming cost V 2 bases and J 8 bases; bases outside gene matches: 11. Germline loops: CDR1 MGHRA, CDR2 YSYEKL. The CDR3 contains 16 residues. The CDR3 sequence is CASSQRRQGFGEKLFF. In nucleotides, the CDR3 is TGCGCCAGCAGCCAACGCCGACAGGGTTTTGGAGAAAAACTGTTTTTT.